The 18 T cell receptor beta chains below come from one sample, sequenced in a study of T-cell reconstitution after alpha-beta-depleted transplantation in children. Preparation of the TCRbeta library was carried out with unique molecular identifiers. One entry per CDR3 protein, called by TCRdb with MiXCR from the PCR reads. The table shows roughly 160,000 distinct CDR3 sequences, with approximately 12% occurring only once. Sequencing used PBMCs, obtained before TCRalphabeta/CD19-depleted stem cell transplant. Receptor source: a boy younger than 10 with acute myeloid leukemia, due to receive a stem cell transplant.

This clonotype was detected many times. The chain combines TRBV3-1 with TRBJ2-1; D is unresolved. The V gene's germline CDR1 is LGHDT and CDR2 YNNKEL (reference sequence). This CDR3 has 14 residues. Deletions cut 2 bases from V and 2 bases from J, with 7 bases between. CDR3 amino acids: CASSQSTPYNEQFF. In DNA, the CDR3 is TGTGCCAGCAGCCAATCGACTCCCTACAATGAGCAGTTCTTC.

The sample holds many counts of this clonotype. This chain joins TRBV5-1 and TRBJ2-7; D may correspond to TRBD1 or TRBD2 (5 bases each). Trimming removed 6 bases at V and 2 bases at J, with 12 bases between. This CDR3 has 13 residues. CDR1 is SGHRS, CDR2 YFSETQ, per germline. The CDR3: CASTRDGPYEQYF. The CDR3 coding sequence is TGCGCCAGCACCCGGGACGGACCCTACGAGCAGTACTTC.

This clonotype has ten or more counts. This rearrangement joins TRBV27 to TRBJ2-5, with no clear D. The CDR3 covers 13 residues. The germline V gene has CDR1 MNHEY and CDR2 SMNVEV (reference sequence). Trimming cost V 5 bases and J 0 bases, with 7 bases left between them. The CDR3 sequence: CASSVSYQETQYF. The CDR3 DNA reads TGTGCCAGCAGTGTGAGTTACCAAGAGACCCAGTACTTC.

This clonotype was detected many times. The chain recombines TRBV7-2 with TRBJ2-3; D could derive from TRBD1 or TRBD2 (5 bases each). The germline gives CDR1 SGHTA, CDR2 FQGNSA. This CDR3 has 13 residues. V lost 0 bases and J lost 7, with 8 bases in between. The CDR3 is CASSLAGVNTQYF. CDR3 DNA sequence: TGTGCCAGCAGCTTAGCGGGGGTGAATACGCAGTATTTT.

This clonotype was counted ten times or more. The genes are TRBV20-1 and TRBJ2-7; 7 nucleotides agree with TRBD1. This CDR3 contains 16 residues. Germline loops: CDR1 DFQATT, CDR2 SNEGSKA (reference sequence). With 0 bases clipped from V and 0 bases from J, the junction kept 8 bases outside the gene matches. The CDR3 spells CSARDERGPSSYEQYF. CDR3 in DNA: TGCAGTGCTAGAGATGAAAGGGGGCCAAGCTCCTACGAGCAGTACTTC.

Many counts were recorded for this clonotype. The chain is built from TRBV4-1 and TRBJ1-5; TRBD1 matches 9 bases. V lost 0 bases and J lost 4; bases outside the gene matches: 4. The CDR3 runs 16 residues. Germline assignment: CDR1 MGHRA and CDR2 YSYEKL. CDR3 residues: CASSQDRGTGNQPQHF. The CDR3 bases are TGCGCCAGCAGCCAAGATCGAGGGACAGGGAATCAGCCCCAGCATTTT.

Ten or more counts support this clonotype. This chain joins TRBV13 and TRBJ1-5; D unclear. Deletions cut 5 bases from V and 2 bases from J, with 10 bases between. The CDR3 has 14 amino acids. The germline V gene encodes CDR1 PRHDT and CDR2 FYEKMQ (reference sequence). The CDR3 reads CASSRSVGNQPQHF. The CDR3 DNA sequence: TGTGCCAGCAGCCGGAGCGTGGGCAATCAGCCCCAGCATTTT.

This clonotype was seen ten or more times. This chain links TRBV18 with TRBJ1-4; 9 nucleotides match TRBD1. J lost 4 bases, V lost 2 bases, and 11 bases had no gene match. CDR1 is KGHSH, CDR2 LQKENI, per germline. This CDR3 region has 18 residues. The DNA for the CDR3 is TGTGCCAGCTCACCAAGATATGGCAGACAGGGGGATAATGAAAAACTGTTTTTT. This codes for CASSPRYGRQGDNEKLFF.

Details on this clonotype: This clone may be a read error of a much larger clone one base away. The genes are TRBV29-1 and TRBJ1-3; D gene uncertain. Germline CDR1 reads SQVTM; CDR2 reads ANQGSEA. The V end was cut by 7 bases, the J end by 2 bases, with 15 bases between. The CDR3 length is 14 residues. The CDR3 DNA sequence: TGCAGCGCGGGAGTAGGGATCCCTGGAAACACCATATATTTT. Amino acids: CSAGVGIPGNTIYF.

V usage is TRBV28 and J usage is TRBJ1-1, with D perhaps TRBD1 (6 bases). V lost 8 bases to trimming and J lost 3 bases, with 13 bases between them. This CDR3 has 13 amino acids. CDR1 is MDHEN, CDR2 SYDVKM, per germline. This CDR3 is CASLDSTYTEAFF. Written as DNA, the CDR3 is TGTGCCAGCCTGGACAGTACGTACACTGAAGCTTTCTTT.

This clonotype was found many times. The CDR3 coding sequence is TGTGCCATCCGGGGACAGCAGAACACTGAAGCTTTCTTT. Its protein is CAIRGQQNTEAFF. The chain recombines TRBV5-4 with TRBJ1-1; the match to TRBD1 covers 7 bases. Germline V CDR1 and CDR2: SGHNT, YYREEE (reference sequence). This CDR3 is 13 amino acids long. J was trimmed by 1 base and V by 9 bases; bases with no gene match: 6.

Of note for this clonotype: Just one base apart from a much larger clone, this may be a read error. The missing conserved phenylalanine or tryptophan at the end of this CDR3 makes a read error likely. Because the CDR3's place on the DNA is in doubt, the DNA is left out and the CDR3 is given as listed by TCRdb. This chain uses TRBV18 with TRBJ2-7; the table's D call TRBD1 went unverified against the DNA. Inclusive of both ends, the CDR3 amounts to 13 amino acids. Germline V gene data show CDR1 as KGHSH and CDR2 as LQKENI. The CDR3 loop is CASSPPEQGMQKY.

This clonotype was counted at least ten times. The V and J genes are TRBV5-1 and TRBJ2-1; the D gene is possibly TRBD1 (5 bases). CDR1 and CDR2 (germline): SGHRS, YFSETQ. The CDR3 spans 14 residues. Trimming took 3 bases from V and 5 from J, leaving 12 bases between them. CDR3 loop: CASSSMGQHNEQFF. The CDR3 coding sequence is TGCGCCAGCAGCTCAATGGGGCAACACAATGAGCAGTTCTTC.

At least ten counts were recorded for this clonotype. This chain joins TRBV5-1 and TRBJ2-1, with 8 bases that match TRBD1. The CDR3 is 16 amino acids. Germline V gene sequence: CDR1 SGHRS, CDR2 YFSETQ. The ends lost 2 bases at V and 10 bases at J; junction bases unmatched: 14. CDR3 coding DNA: TGCGCCAGCAGCTTTCAGGGGGCAGGACGCGGCTGGGAGCAGTTCTTC. It specifies CASSFQGAGRGWEQFF.

This clonotype has ten or more counts. The chain couples TRBV18 to TRBJ2-1; D is uncertain. The germline gives CDR1 KGHSH, CDR2 LQKENI. Trimming shortened V by 1 base and J by 5 bases, and 6 bases separated the two germline ends. The CDR3 totals 13 residues. The CDR3 DNA sequence: TGTGCCAGCTCACCACGCGGACACAATGAGCAGTTCTTC. Translated, it gives CASSPRGHNEQFF.

This clonotype occurred many times. This chain links TRBV11-2 with TRBJ2-1, with D perhaps TRBD2 (5 bases). This CDR3 region has 15 residues. The germline gives CDR1 SGHAT, CDR2 FQNNGV. V dropped 4 bases and J dropped 2 bases, with 12 bases sitting between them. The CDR3 nucleotides are TGTGCCAGCAGCTCTACTAGAGGAGCCTACAATGAGCAGTTCTTC. This gives the protein CASSSTRGAYNEQFF.

Of note for this clonotype: Since a much larger clone is just one base distant, this may be a read error. This chain joins TRBV12-3 or TRBV12-4 and TRBJ2-3; 10 bases agree with TRBD2. The length of the CDR3 is 18 residues. CDR3 residues: CASGLGLVLAGFADTQYF. In DNA, the CDR3 is TGTGCCAGCGGTTTAGGCTTGGTACTAGCGGGGTTCGCAGATACGCAGTATTTT.

This clonotype was observed many times. The gene calls are TRBV12-3 or TRBV12-4 and TRBJ2-3; weak D call: TRBD2 (7 bases). This CDR3 region has 15 residues. Trimming cost V 6 bases and J 0 bases, with 13 bases left between them. The CDR3 DNA is TGTGCCAGCAGCCCCGGGGGGCTTAGCACAGATACGCAGTATTTT. It encodes CASSPGGLSTDTQYF.